These T cell receptor beta chains were read from a single sample in a study of CD8 T cells in ankylosing spondylitis. TCRdb reanalysed the 5' RACE reads using MiXCR and keeps one entry per CDR3 protein. In the table there are a few hundred thousand distinct CDR3 sequences, around 6.6% of which are singletons. The sequenced sample was blood, either unsorted or a sorted T cell fraction (not recorded which). Source of these receptors: a male donor with ankylosing spondylitis. Each CDR3 is given with its conserved first and last residue. The D gene is left open where the match is weak. Clone size, where shown, is once, few, many, or a class for clones that have expanded.

TRBJ1-4 | . | . | TRBV14 | CASSQVAEFATNEKLFF | TGTGCCAGCAGCCAAGTGGCAGAGTTTGCAACTAATGAAAAACTGTTTTTT
TRBJ2-5 | . | many | TRBV4-1 | CASSQDHEETQYF | TGCGCCAGCAGCCAAGATCATGAGGAGACCCAGTACTTC
TRBJ2-1 | TRBD2 | many | TRBV20-1 | CSARKSGSYNEQFF | TGCAGTGCCCGGAAAAGCGGGAGCTACAATGAGCAGTTCTTC
TRBJ2-7 | . | many | TRBV6-1 | CASSESGTRRFSYEQYF | TGTGCCAGCAGCGAATCCGGGACAAGGAGGTTCTCCTACGAGCAGTACTTC
TRBJ1-5 | . | . | TRBV7-9 | CASSYLGQPQHF | TGTGCCAGCAGCTACCTGGGCCAGCCCCAGCATTTT
TRBJ2-1 | TRBD1 | . | TRBV6-1 | CASSEWYLRTGTGKNEQFF | TGTGCCAGCAGTGAATGGTATCTTAGAACCGGGACAGGAAAGAATGAGCAGTTCTTC
TRBJ1-1 | TRBD1 | many | TRBV10-3 | CAISEVRGENTEAFF | TGTGCCATCAGTGAAGTCAGGGGGGAAAACACTGAAGCTTTCTTT
TRBJ2-7 | . | many | TRBV27 | CASSFGESSYEQYF | TGTGCCAGCAGTTTCGGGGAGAGCTCCTACGAGCAGTACTTC
TRBJ1-1 | TRBD1 | . | TRBV4-3 | CASSRLTGVGTEAFF | TGCGCCAGCAGCCGCCTGACAGGGGTGGGCACTGAAGCTTTCTTT
TRBJ2-7 | . | . | TRBV29-1 | CSVGRDRNYEQYF | TGCAGCGTTGGCCGGGACCGAAACTACGAGCAGTACTTC
TRBJ1-5 | . | . | TRBV19 | CASSILGGAQPQHF | TGTGCCAGTAGTATTTTGGGGGGAGCTCAGCCCCAGCATTTT
TRBJ1-1 | . | few | TRBV7-9 | CASSLATTEAFF | TGTGCCAGCAGCTTAGCTACTACTGAAGCTTTCTTT
TRBJ1-3 | . | many | TRBV7-2 | CASSTGRADYSGNTIYF | TGTGCCAGCAGCACGGGCCGGGCGGATTATTCTGGAAACACCATATATTTT
TRBJ2-7 | TRBD1 | many | TRBV5-6 | CASSLDRGWSYEQYF | TGTGCCAGCAGCTTGGACAGGGGTTGGTCCTACGAGCAGTACTTC
TRBJ1-2 | TRBD1 | many | TRBV4-3 | CASSSGQGAVYGYTF | TGCGCCAGCAGCTCCGGACAGGGGGCCGTCTATGGCTACACCTTC
TRBJ1-6 | TRBD1 | many | TRBV6-1 | CASSLGQGVFLLHF | TGTGCCAGCAGCCTGGGACAGGGTGTCTTCCTCCTCCACTTT
TRBJ1-5 | TRBD1 | many | TRBV6-5 | CASRLGTVSNQPQHF | TGTGCCAGCAGACTCGGGACAGTTAGCAATCAGCCCCAGCATTTT
TRBJ1-2 | . | once | TRBV4-3 | CASSQDLRGYYGYTF | TGCGCCAGCAGCCAAGATTTGCGGGGCTACTATGGCTACACCTTC
TRBJ2-7 | . | many | TRBV4-2 | CASSRGLTWEQYF | TGTGCCAGCAGCCGCGGGCTAACCTGGGAGCAGTACTTC
TRBJ2-7 | TRBD1 | many | TRBV5-1 | CASRLWTGDYEQYF | TGCGCCAGCAGACTATGGACAGGGGATTACGAGCAGTACTTC
TRBJ2-7 | . | . | TRBV28 | CASSLRTETYEQYF | TGTGCCAGCAGCCTCCGGACGGAGACCTACGAGCAGTACTTC